This T cell receptor (beta chain) was identified in a study of a mutant IDH1 vaccine in newly diagnosed glioma. Study-wide background: Former treatment meant radiotherapy, temozolomide, or both; the majority had gotten both. Whole-study results and caveats: Pseudoprogression apparently lacked any relation to changes in top peripheral T cell clonotypes. Vaccination elicited immune responses in roughly 93% of patients.

Assay: immunoSEQ multiplex PCR; the TCRdb copy retains only in-frame clones and omits some. This table has 100,000 to 120,000 clones, 85% to 90% appearing once. This clone was found once. Its antigen is undetermined. Time point noted: week 11, during vaccination. Alongside topical imiquimod, each dose of vaccine comprised 300 ug of mutant IDH1 20-mer peptide. New IDH1-mutant, ATRX-lost WHO grade 3 or 4 astrocytomas occurred in donors. The germline gives CDR1 SGHRS, CDR2 YFSETQ. The CDR3 contains 17 residues. V dropped 1 base and J dropped 2 bases, with 18 bases sitting between them. The sequenced sample was PBMCs, obtained from a glioma patient whose treatment included an IDH1 peptide vaccine. The TCR comes from a woman between 50 and 59 years old with glioma. V is TRBV5-1 and J is TRBJ1-1; D is possibly TRBD1 (6 bases). The chain's CDR3 is CASSLPFEGDLNTEAFF. The CDR3 nucleotides are TGCGCCAGCAGCTTGCCCTTCGAGGGGGACTTAAACACTGAAGCTTTCTTT.